What follows are 6 T cell receptor beta chains derived from one specimen sequenced in a study of T-cell memory formation after mild COVID-19. TCRdb re-derived calls from the 5' RACE reads in MiXCR, one entry per CDR3 protein. The table has approximately 50,000 distinct CDR3 sequences, over 8.5% seen once. Material for sequencing was PBMCs or a T cell subset sorted from them (not recorded which). These receptors were collected from an adult woman who had mild COVID-19 (a few samples of this study predate the infection). Cell type and time point are not known.

The chain combines TRBV11-3 with TRBJ2-1; possibly TRBD1 or TRBD2 for D (5 bases each). Germline lookup yields CDR1 SGHNT and CDR2 YENEEA. The CDR3 has 15 amino acids. Trimming stripped 5 bases from V and 6 bases from J, with 17 bases between. CDR3 residues: CASSGRDGVGNEQFF. The DNA of the CDR3 is TGTGCCAGCAGCGGCCGGGACGGGGTGGGCAATGAGCAGTTCTTC.

This chain links TRBV5-5 with TRBJ2-3; no firm D call. V was clipped by 0 bases and J by 5 bases, with 16 bases between them. The CDR3 has 16 amino acids. The V gene's germline CDR1 is SGHKS and CDR2 YYEKEE (reference sequence). The CDR3 sequence: CASSLESRPTKDTQYF. The CDR3, as DNA: TGTGCCAGCAGCTTGGAGTCTAGGCCCACTAAAGATACGCAGTATTTT.

This clonotype was recorded a few times. The chain employs TRBV27 and TRBJ1-4, with unresolved D. The CDR3 covers 15 residues. Trimming left V 4 bases short and J 4 bases short, with 13 bases between. Germline V gene lookup returns CDR1 MNHEY and CDR2 SMNVEV (reference sequence). CDR3 sequence reads: CASSYATDNNEKLFF. CDR3 DNA: TGTGCCAGCAGTTACGCTACAGATAATAATGAAAAACTGTTTTTT.

In this sample, this clonotype turned up a few times. The chain recombines TRBV2 with TRBJ2-5; D remains ambiguous. Germline-derived CDR1 and CDR2 are SNHLY and FYNNEI. This CDR3 is 15 amino acids long. Trimming left V 5 bases short and J 4 bases short, with 17 bases between. As DNA, the CDR3 is TGTGCCAGCAGTCTGAACCCACAGCCCCCAGAGACCCAGTACTTC. It encodes CASSLNPQPPETQYF.

The sample holds a few counts of this clonotype. This chain links TRBV5-1 with TRBJ1-3, with 9 bases identical to TRBD1. V dropped 3 bases and J dropped 0; count of bases not matched to a gene: 1. This CDR3 region has 15 residues. Germline V gene sequence: CDR1 SGHRS, CDR2 YFSETQ. CDR3 amino acids: CASSSTGGSGNTIYF. The DNA of the CDR3 is TGCGCCAGCAGCTCGACAGGGGGCTCTGGAAACACCATATATTTT.

This clonotype was detected a few times. The chain carries TRBV10-3 and TRBJ2-1, with D unresolved. Trimming took off 6 bases at V and 5 bases at J, with 5 bases between the two ends. The CDR3 runs to 11 residues. Germline-derived CDR1 and CDR2 are ENHRY and SYGVKD. The CDR3 sequence is CAISLDNEQFF. The CDR3 DNA reads as TGTGCCATCAGCCTAGACAATGAGCAGTTCTTC.